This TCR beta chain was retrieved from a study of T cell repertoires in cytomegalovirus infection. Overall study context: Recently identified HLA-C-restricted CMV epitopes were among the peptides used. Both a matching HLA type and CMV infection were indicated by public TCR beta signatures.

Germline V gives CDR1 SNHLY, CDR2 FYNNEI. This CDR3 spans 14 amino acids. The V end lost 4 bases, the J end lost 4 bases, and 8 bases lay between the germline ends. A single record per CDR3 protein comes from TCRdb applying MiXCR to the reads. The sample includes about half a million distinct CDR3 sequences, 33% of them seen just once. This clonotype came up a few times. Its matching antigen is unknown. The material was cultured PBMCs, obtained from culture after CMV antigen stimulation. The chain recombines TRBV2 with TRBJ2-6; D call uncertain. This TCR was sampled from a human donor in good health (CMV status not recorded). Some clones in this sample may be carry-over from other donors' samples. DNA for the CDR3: TGTGCCAGCAGTGGATACTTCGGGGCCAACGTCCTGACTTTC. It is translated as CASSGYFGANVLTF.